This T cell receptor beta chain was recovered during a study of shared clonotypes between healthy human individuals. About the study: Aged between 18 and 49, the donors were two women and three men. Donors had three CD4 naive, three CD4 memory, two CD8 naive and one CD8 memory plate apiece. Broader study findings: Sampling used blood alone; tissue repertoires probably differ.

Unmatched junction bases numbered 12, after V lost 4 bases and J lost 5 bases. Germline CDR1 is SGHRS and CDR2 is YFSETQ. The CDR3 is 15 residues long. Per the authors' pipeline: There were no quality scores in the junction-only immunoSEQ sequences, so filtering differed. The repertoire was sequenced with immunoSEQ multiplex PCR; TCRdb's copy has only in-frame clones and lacks some. From that table come the V and J calls and clone size; the DNA was used to work out D and trimming. The sample yields fewer than 1.6 million clones, approximately 98.5% seen once. As to this clone: The antigen is not known.

Sequencing was performed on naive CD4+ T cells sorted from blood. Documented subset: CD45RA+ positively selected. This TCR came from a man aged 25-40 years in good health. The rearrangement links TRBV5-1 to TRBJ2-7, with 7 nucleotides matching TRBD2. The CDR3 sequence is CASSPREGPYHEQYF. The CDR3 DNA follows: TGCGCCAGCAGCCCTAGGGAGGGCCCCTACCACGAGCAGTACTTC.